These T cell receptor beta chains were read from a single sample in a study of T cells after yellow fever vaccination. One entry per CDR3 protein, called by TCRdb with MiXCR from the 5' RACE reads. The table records hundreds of thousands of distinct CDR3 sequences, about 12% of them present only once. The sequences come from CD4+ T cells sorted from PBMCs, collected 15 days after the yellow fever booster vaccination. These TCRs come from a man aged 18 to 35 who received the YFV17D yellow fever vaccine. Each CDR3 is given with its conserved first and last residue. The D gene is left open where the match is weak.

v_gene: TRBV24-1; j_gene: TRBJ2-2; d_gene: TRBD2; CDR3aa: CATSDHSGGSFGELFF
v_gene: TRBV9; j_gene: TRBJ2-7; d_gene: .; CDR3aa: CASSVVGWGLTDVSYEQYF
v_gene: TRBV30; j_gene: TRBJ1-2; d_gene: .; CDR3aa: CAWSDNNYGYTF
v_gene: TRBV5-1; j_gene: TRBJ1-2; d_gene: .; CDR3aa: CASSFSPGGSYGYTF
v_gene: TRBV27; j_gene: TRBJ2-7; d_gene: .; CDR3aa: CASSPGGRGSTYEQYF
v_gene: TRBV25-1; j_gene: TRBJ2-5; d_gene: .; CDR3aa: CASSAGAETQYF
v_gene: TRBV7-3; j_gene: TRBJ2-1; d_gene: TRBD2; CDR3aa: CASSLGTSGVGEQFF
v_gene: TRBV12-3/TRBV12-4; j_gene: TRBJ1-1; d_gene: TRBD1; CDR3aa: CASSLQGWDTEAFF
v_gene: TRBV20-1; j_gene: TRBJ2-5; d_gene: .; CDR3aa: CSASGSLGRTQYF
v_gene: TRBV10-3; j_gene: TRBJ1-2; d_gene: .; CDR3aa: CAISESRDRGGYTF
v_gene: TRBV24-1; j_gene: TRBJ1-2; d_gene: TRBD1; CDR3aa: CATSAGTGTVDGYTF
v_gene: TRBV5-1; j_gene: TRBJ2-1; d_gene: .; CDR3aa: CASSRGPTSSYNEQFF
v_gene: TRBV5-1; j_gene: TRBJ2-3; d_gene: .; CDR3aa: CASRGLGVTQYF
v_gene: TRBV27; j_gene: TRBJ2-1; d_gene: .; CDR3aa: CASSSSSAYNNEQFF
v_gene: TRBV18; j_gene: TRBJ2-3; d_gene: TRBD2; CDR3aa: CASSPAQGGGTDTQYF
v_gene: TRBV11-2; j_gene: TRBJ2-5; d_gene: .; CDR3aa: CASSSFQGETQYF
v_gene: TRBV7-9; j_gene: TRBJ2-5; d_gene: TRBD1; CDR3aa: CASSLPPPGQGRKETQYF
v_gene: TRBV5-1; j_gene: TRBJ2-5; d_gene: .; CDR3aa: CASSLAELTGPAETQYF
v_gene: TRBV5-1; j_gene: TRBJ2-5; d_gene: TRBD2; CDR3aa: CASDGGYQETQYF
v_gene: TRBV2; j_gene: TRBJ2-5; d_gene: .; CDR3aa: CASSEHQETQYF
v_gene: TRBV7-2; j_gene: TRBJ2-5; d_gene: .; CDR3aa: CASSFGLGRQETQYF
v_gene: TRBV4-2; j_gene: TRBJ1-5; d_gene: TRBD1; CDR3aa: CASSQDRDWQPQHF
v_gene: TRBV5-1; j_gene: TRBJ2-7; d_gene: .; CDR3aa: CASGWGLEQYF
v_gene: TRBV6-5; j_gene: TRBJ1-1; d_gene: TRBD1; CDR3aa: CASSYSAGGQGTEAFF
v_gene: TRBV5-6; j_gene: TRBJ2-1; d_gene: TRBD2; CDR3aa: CASSERGGGFGEQFF
v_gene: TRBV9; j_gene: TRBJ2-5; d_gene: TRBD2; CDR3aa: CASSVGGGPAETQYF
v_gene: TRBV5-4; j_gene: TRBJ2-3; d_gene: .; CDR3aa: CASSLVYHSGPDTQYF
v_gene: TRBV4-2; j_gene: TRBJ2-6; d_gene: .; CDR3aa: CASSQTDLTTLSGANVLTF
v_gene: TRBV20-1; j_gene: TRBJ2-3; d_gene: .; CDR3aa: CSVAYPSTDTQYF
v_gene: TRBV7-2; j_gene: TRBJ1-2; d_gene: .; CDR3aa: CASSLGPQSSEGYTF
v_gene: TRBV4-3; j_gene: TRBJ1-2; d_gene: .; CDR3aa: CASSQIYQGPYGYTF
v_gene: TRBV9; j_gene: TRBJ1-3; d_gene: .; CDR3aa: CASSVPSSGNTIYF
v_gene: TRBV7-6; j_gene: TRBJ2-1; d_gene: .; CDR3aa: CASSLVVPDEQFF
v_gene: TRBV27; j_gene: TRBJ1-6; d_gene: .; CDR3aa: CASSFNGADSPLHF
v_gene: TRBV30; j_gene: TRBJ1-5; d_gene: .; CDR3aa: CAWSVGEGVAQHF
v_gene: TRBV20-1; j_gene: TRBJ1-1; d_gene: TRBD1; CDR3aa: CSARRNRGRRTEAFF
v_gene: TRBV7-6; j_gene: TRBJ1-5; d_gene: TRBD1; CDR3aa: CASSRGQGGEQPQHF
v_gene: TRBV7-3; j_gene: TRBJ2-3; d_gene: TRBD1; CDR3aa: CASSPTGHVKADTQYF
v_gene: TRBV2; j_gene: TRBJ2-3; d_gene: .; CDR3aa: CASSPQGWSTDTQYF
v_gene: TRBV3-1; j_gene: TRBJ1-2; d_gene: TRBD1; CDR3aa: CASSPRTGGAYGYTF
v_gene: TRBV10-3; j_gene: TRBJ2-3; d_gene: TRBD2; CDR3aa: CAISPGGGLDTQYF
v_gene: TRBV5-1; j_gene: TRBJ2-5; d_gene: .; CDR3aa: CASSLDLETQYF
v_gene: TRBV6-5; j_gene: TRBJ1-1; d_gene: .; CDR3aa: CASSSGTTEAFF
v_gene: TRBV29-1; j_gene: TRBJ2-1; d_gene: TRBD2; CDR3aa: CSVEGLAGGPSYNEQFF
v_gene: TRBV4-3; j_gene: TRBJ1-2; d_gene: .; CDR3aa: CASSLEGNYYGYTF
v_gene: TRBV11-2; j_gene: TRBJ2-1; d_gene: .; CDR3aa: CASSLVVGEQFF
v_gene: TRBV5-5; j_gene: TRBJ2-5; d_gene: .; CDR3aa: CASSLYGQETQYF
v_gene: TRBV6-5; j_gene: TRBJ1-2; d_gene: .; CDR3aa: CASTLGPLNYGYTF
v_gene: TRBV5-1; j_gene: TRBJ2-1; d_gene: TRBD1; CDR3aa: CASSTGGPNNEQFF
v_gene: TRBV4-3; j_gene: TRBJ1-4; d_gene: .; CDR3aa: CASSQVWITNEKLFF
v_gene: TRBV5-1; j_gene: TRBJ1-6; d_gene: TRBD1; CDR3aa: CASRSGTDNSPLHF
v_gene: TRBV12-3/TRBV12-4; j_gene: TRBJ1-1; d_gene: .; CDR3aa: CASSLGLHGGTEAFF
v_gene: TRBV4-3; j_gene: TRBJ1-1; d_gene: .; CDR3aa: CASSRENTEAFF
v_gene: TRBV5-6; j_gene: TRBJ2-2; d_gene: .; CDR3aa: CASSLVGRFTGELFF